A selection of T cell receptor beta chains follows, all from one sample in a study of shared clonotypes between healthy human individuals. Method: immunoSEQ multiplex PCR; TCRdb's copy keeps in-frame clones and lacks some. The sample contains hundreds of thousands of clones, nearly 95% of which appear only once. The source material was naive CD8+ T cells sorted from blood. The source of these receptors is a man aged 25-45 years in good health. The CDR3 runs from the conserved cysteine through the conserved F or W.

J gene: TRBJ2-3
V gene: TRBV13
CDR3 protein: CASSFPSGTSTDTQYF

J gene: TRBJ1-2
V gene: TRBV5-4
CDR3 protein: CASSLASGDYGYTF

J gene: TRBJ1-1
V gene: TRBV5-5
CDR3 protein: CASSKELGTGNTEAFF

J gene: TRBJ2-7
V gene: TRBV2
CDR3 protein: CASLGYSGSSYEQYF

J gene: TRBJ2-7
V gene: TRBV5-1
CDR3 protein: CASSLSDFSYEQYF

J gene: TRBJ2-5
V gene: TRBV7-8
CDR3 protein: CASRPRTSGKETQYF

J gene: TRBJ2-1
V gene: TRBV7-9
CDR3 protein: CASRGSSGSWNEQFF

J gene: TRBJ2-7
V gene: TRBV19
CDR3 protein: CASSIGAGGWGEQYF

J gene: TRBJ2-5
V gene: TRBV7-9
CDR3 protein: CASSLLQGAETQYF

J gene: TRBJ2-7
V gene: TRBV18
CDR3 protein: CASSPDFRVDYEQYF

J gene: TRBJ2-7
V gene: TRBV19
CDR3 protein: CASSMRTGGTYEQYF

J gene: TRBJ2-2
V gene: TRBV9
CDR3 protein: CASSVLAAGELFF

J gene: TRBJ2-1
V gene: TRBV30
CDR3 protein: CAWNQGAGAWEGQFF

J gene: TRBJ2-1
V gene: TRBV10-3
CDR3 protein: CAISDLRTSGYNEQFF

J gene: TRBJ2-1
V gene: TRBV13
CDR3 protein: CASSPSSGSRNEQFF

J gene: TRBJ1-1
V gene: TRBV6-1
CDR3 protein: CASSDRSDKNTEAFF